What follows are 21 T cell receptor beta chains derived from one specimen sequenced in a study of OX40 agonist ivuxolimab in advanced cancers. Sequencing used immunoSEQ multiplex PCR; TCRdb keeps in-frame clones, though not all of them. The sample has 60,000 to 65,000 clones; 92% are singletons. The material sequenced was CD4+ or CD8+ T cells sorted from blood, taken in a trial of the OX40 agonist ivuxolimab. Receptors were obtained from an adult with an advanced solid tumor such as melanoma, head and neck, liver or kidney cancer.

This clone is a singleton in its sample. The chain couples TRBV5-4 to TRBJ2-1; 10 nucleotides line up with TRBD2. The length of the CDR3 is 17 residues. After removal of 4 bases from V and 4 bases from J, the junction contained 11 bases not matched to a gene. Germline V CDR1 and CDR2: SGHNT, YYREEE (reference sequence). The CDR3 sequence is CASSHSSGSGPYNEQFF. The CDR3 DNA follows: TGTGCCAGCAGCCATTCTAGCGGGAGTGGTCCTTACAATGAGCAGTTCTTC.

The table lists this clone with a few counts. The genes are TRBV27 and TRBJ1-4; TRBD1 matches 7 bases. This CDR3 region has 15 residues. J was trimmed by 7 bases and V by 5 bases; bases with no gene match: 10. Germline-derived CDR1 and CDR2 are MNHEY and SMNVEV (reference sequence). This chain's CDR3 is CASSPYRGRGEKLFF. CDR3 in DNA: TGTGCCAGCAGTCCCTACAGGGGCCGGGGTGAAAAACTGTTTTTT.

This rearrangement joins TRBV30 to TRBJ1-2, with TRBD1 as a possible D gene (5 bases). The CDR3 has 15 amino acids. V was clipped by 2 bases and J by 3 bases, with 16 bases between them. Germline V CDR1 and CDR2: GTSNPN, SVGIG (reference sequence). This CDR3 reads CAWSPEGRSHYGYTF. The CDR3 region has the DNA TGTGCCTGGAGTCCCGAGGGGCGGTCGCACTATGGCTACACCTTC.

The V gene is TRBV19, the J gene TRBJ2-1; maybe TRBD2 (5 bases). The CDR3 sequence is 15 residues long. The germline V gene has CDR1 LNHDA and CDR2 SQIVND (reference sequence). The V and J ends lost 3 bases and 0 bases respectively, with 9 bases between them. CDR3 residues: CASSMEVGSYNEQFF. In nucleotides, the CDR3 is TGTGCCAGTAGTATGGAGGTGGGCTCCTACAATGAGCAGTTCTTC.

This chain links TRBV4-3 with TRBJ2-5; 7 bases are shared with TRBD2. V shed 2 bases, J shed 4 bases, and the junction held 7 bases outside the gene matches. Per germline, CDR1 LGHNA and CDR2 YSLEER. The CDR3 has 15 residues. DNA of the CDR3: TGCGCCAGCAGCCAATCCGGGACTATAGGAGAGACCCAGTACTTC. Protein sequence: CASSQSGTIGETQYF.

V gene TRBV5-4 combines with J gene TRBJ1-4; D is undetermined. Germline CDR1 is SGHNT and CDR2 is YYREEE (reference sequence). This CDR3 is built from 15 residues. Trimming removed 0 bases from V and 6 bases from J, with 12 bases in between. The CDR3 coding sequence is TGTGCCAGCAGCTTGGATGGAAGTCAAGATGAAAAACTGTTTTTT. Translating gives CASSLDGSQDEKLFF.

The V and J genes are TRBV19 and TRBJ2-2, with no clear D. The CDR3 extends over 14 amino acids. V lost 5 bases and J 6 bases, leaving 13 bases between the germline ends. Germline CDR1 LNHDA, CDR2 SQIVND (reference sequence). CDR3 coding DNA: TGTGCCAGTAGTGTCCGAGATTCTGCCGGGGAGCTGTTTTTT. It codes for CASSVRDSAGELFF.

This chain uses TRBV7-8 with TRBJ1-3; no definite D call. The germline gives CDR1 SGHVS, CDR2 FQNEAQ. This CDR3 has 16 residues. The germline V and J ends were trimmed by 5 bases and 0 bases, with 14 bases remaining between them. CDR3 sequence reads: CASSHPLGSSGNTIYF. The CDR3, as DNA: TGTGCCAGCAGCCACCCCCTTGGGTCCTCTGGAAACACCATATATTTT.

This chain uses TRBV6-5 with TRBJ2-3; D might be TRBD1 (5 bases). The CDR3 loop spans 13 amino acids. Germline CDR1 is MNHEY and CDR2 is SVGAGI. With 5 bases removed from V and 8 bases from J, the gap between germline ends came to 14 bases. The CDR3 is CASSLYAQGTQYF. CDR3 coding DNA: TGTGCCAGCAGTCTCTACGCGCAGGGTACGCAGTATTTT.

This chain connects TRBV25-1 to TRBJ1-2; D possibly corresponds to TRBD1 (6 bases). The ends were cut back, 5 bases at V and 7 bases at J, with 14 bases in the middle. The germline V gene has CDR1 MGHDK and CDR2 SYGVNS. The CDR3 is made up of 13 amino acids. The CDR3 DNA sequence: TGTGCCAGCAGTTACGGGACAAGAGGTGGCTACACCTTC. Its protein product is CASSYGTRGGYTF.

The chain recombines TRBV19 with TRBJ2-1; 7 bases agree with TRBD2. Germline trimming cut 5 bases from V and 8 bases from J; bases unmatched to any gene: 6. The germline CDR1 and CDR2 sequences are LNHDA and SQIVND (reference sequence). The length of the CDR3 is 13 residues. CDR3 sequence reads: CASSSRTRDEQFF. In DNA form, the CDR3 reads TGTGCCAGTAGTTCGCGGACTAGGGATGAGCAGTTCTTC.

The chain is built from TRBV1 and TRBJ2-7; the table calls TRBD2, which could not be checked here. TRBV1 is given as a pseudogene. CDR3 length equals 16 residues. The CDR3 region has the DNA TGCACCAGCAGCCAAGATGGCGAACTAGAGACCTACGAGCAGTACTTC. It specifies CTSSQDGELETYEQYF.

Notes on this clone: Sequence at one end of the junction differs from germline and may be a read error. This sequence joins TRBV7-7 and TRBJ2-5; 9 positions agree with TRBD1. The CDR3 sequence is 14 residues long. The germline V gene has CDR1 SSHAT and CDR2 FNYEAQ (reference sequence). Here the CDR3 DNA reads TGTGCTAGCAGCCCCGACAGGGGGAGTGAGACCCAGTACTTC. It yields the protein CASSPDRGSETQYF.

The chain combines TRBV19 with TRBJ1-5; TRBD1 agrees at 8 bases. V shed 3 bases, J shed 0 bases, and the junction held 4 bases outside the gene matches. Germline V gives CDR1 LNHDA, CDR2 SQIVND (reference sequence). This CDR3 region has 16 residues. In DNA form, the CDR3 reads TGTGCCAGTAGTATCGCCGGGACAGGTAGCAATCAGCCCCAGCATTTT. This translates into CASSIAGTGSNQPQHF.

The gene calls are TRBV7-9 and TRBJ2-3; 11 bases line up with TRBD2. Germline V gives CDR1 SEHNR, CDR2 FQNEAQ (reference sequence). The CDR3 has 14 residues. V was pared by 5 bases and J by 5 bases, with 3 bases of the junction left unmatched. DNA for the CDR3: TGTGCCAGCAGCGATAGCGGGAGGGGAGATACGCAGTATTTT. Amino acid sequence: CASSDSGRGDTQYF.

The chain carries TRBV6-1 and TRBJ2-1, with D possibly matching TRBD1 (6 bases). The CDR3 covers 14 residues. Germline CDR1 and CDR2: MNHNS and SASEGT. Trimming removed 8 bases at V and 3 bases at J, with 14 bases between. The CDR3 bases are TGTGCCAGCGCATCGGGACAAAACTACAATGAGCAGTTCTTC. Encoded protein: CASASGQNYNEQFF.

This clone appeared once. The V gene is TRBV20-1, the J gene TRBJ1-2; D gene uncertain. Deletions cut 1 base from V and 8 bases from J, with 8 bases between. The germline CDR1 and CDR2 sequences are DFQATT and SNEGSKA (reference sequence). The CDR3 consists of 11 residues. The CDR3 DNA reads as TGCAGTGCTAGAGGGGGAGGCGGCTACACCTTC. Its protein product is CSARGGGGYTF.

The chain links TRBV19 to TRBJ2-5; D is uncertain. In germline, CDR1 is LNHDA, CDR2 SQIVND (reference sequence). Trimming stripped 4 bases from V and 2 bases from J, with 8 bases between. CDR3 length: 13 residues. CDR3 in amino acids: CASSKTSQETQYF. The CDR3 bases are TGTGCCAGTAGTAAGACGAGTCAAGAGACCCAGTACTTC.

The rearrangement joins TRBV9 to TRBJ2-5; D ambiguous. The J call may not be correct, given that the DNA end is closer to TRBJ2-7. The CDR3 sequence is 14 residues long. Looked up from germline, CDR1 is SGDLS and CDR2 is YYNGEE. Here the CDR3 DNA reads TGTGCCAGCAGCGTAGATTGGGGATCCTACGAGCAGTACTTC. Amino acids: CASSVDWGSYEQYF.

The chain recombines TRBV18 with TRBJ2-4; TRBD1 aligns across 7 bases. Germline loops: CDR1 KGHSH, CDR2 LQKENI. There are 14 residues in the CDR3. V lost 3 bases, J lost 4 bases, and 3 bases stayed unmatched. The CDR3 sequence: CASSPTGLKNIQYF. DNA for the CDR3: TGTGCCAGCTCACCGACAGGGCTAAAAAACATTCAGTACTTC.

This clone occurred once. This chain links TRBV4-1 with TRBJ2-5; D unclear. Germline lookup yields CDR1 MGHRA and CDR2 YSYEKL. The CDR3 has 15 residues. The germline V and J ends were trimmed by 0 bases and 2 bases, with 10 bases remaining between them. The CDR3 DNA sequence: TGCGCCAGCAGCCAAGAGGTACTATTACAAGAGACCCAGTACTTC. This translates into CASSQEVLLQETQYF.